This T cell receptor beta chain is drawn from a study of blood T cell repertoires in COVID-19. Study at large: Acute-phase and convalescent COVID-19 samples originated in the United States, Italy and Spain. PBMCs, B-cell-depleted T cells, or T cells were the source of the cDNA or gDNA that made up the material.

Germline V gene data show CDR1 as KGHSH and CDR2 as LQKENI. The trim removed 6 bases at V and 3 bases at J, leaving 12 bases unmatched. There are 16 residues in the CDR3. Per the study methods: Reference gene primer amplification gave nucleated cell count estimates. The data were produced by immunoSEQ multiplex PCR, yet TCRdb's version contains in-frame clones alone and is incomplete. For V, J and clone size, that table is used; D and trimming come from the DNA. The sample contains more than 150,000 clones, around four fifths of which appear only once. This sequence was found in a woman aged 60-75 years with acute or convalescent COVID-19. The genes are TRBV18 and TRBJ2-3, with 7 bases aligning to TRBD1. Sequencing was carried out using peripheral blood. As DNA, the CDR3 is TGTGCCAGCTCCCTCACAGGGGCAGTGAGTACAGATACGCAGTATTTT. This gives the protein CASSLTGAVSTDTQYF.